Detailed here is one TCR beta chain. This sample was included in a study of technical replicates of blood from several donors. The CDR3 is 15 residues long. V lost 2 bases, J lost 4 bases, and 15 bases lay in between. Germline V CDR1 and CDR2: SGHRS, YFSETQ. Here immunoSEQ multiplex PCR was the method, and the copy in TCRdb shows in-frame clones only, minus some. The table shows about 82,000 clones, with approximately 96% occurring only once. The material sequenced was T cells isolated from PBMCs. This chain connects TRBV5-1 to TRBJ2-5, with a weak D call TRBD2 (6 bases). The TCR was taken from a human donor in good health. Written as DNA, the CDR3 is TGCGCCAGCAGCTTAAGGCGCGGGATAGGAGAGACCCAGTACTTC. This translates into CASSLRRGIGETQYF.